Sequencing of this TCR beta chain was carried out in a study of blood T cells in healthy people across ages (dated by TCRdb to between 2014 and 2016). With respect to the entire study: In model experiments, roughly one uniquely barcoded TCR beta cDNA molecule per two T cells was captured by template switching. Donors were grouped into four age groups: young (average approximately 16 years), middle-aged (less than 40), aged (roughly 62) and long-lived (about 89). To avoid experimental bias, donors of different ages were spread randomly across the sequencing lanes. The study analyzed two additional independent replicas of 1 million unique cDNA reads from the same blood draw for two donors, one aged 18 to 30 and one aged 80 or older. The study measured age-related changes in TCR beta repertoire diversity using deep sequencing normalized with unique cDNA molecular identifiers. What the work shows at the level of the full study, not this receptor alone: As age increased, observed TCR beta diversity per million T cells dropped in a roughly linear way, and a significant reduction was already evident by age 40. The percentage of naive T cells measured by flow cytometry correlated strongly with observed TCR beta diversity. Conclusive comparison of naive and antigen-experienced compartments was prevented by the profiling of bulk unsorted PBMCs. The long-lived group showed more naive CD4+ T cells, fewer expanded clones and increased TCR diversity than the aged group, suggesting age selection. Estimates of total diversity based on one million sequenced T cells were regarded as lower bounds and as underestimates. Donor CMV infection status was unknown, potentially confounding age-related changes in expanded clonotypes.

The CDR3 contains 15 residues, cysteine and phenylalanine counted. Just CDR3 DNA is preserved here, 45 bases in frame from base 1. The germline V gene sets CDR1 to KGHSH and CDR2 to LQKENI. After removal of 2 bases from V and 5 bases from J, the junction retains 8 bases not matched to a gene. Notes on this clonotype: Its antigen target is currently unknown. No much larger clone exists at a distance of one base, and base qualities are not known.

The roughly 39 donors, aged 6 to 90 years, were systemically healthy Caucasian individuals from Russia. Each donor gave ten milliliters of peripheral blood, collected into EDTA-treated Vacutainer tubes. Ficoll-Paque density-gradient centrifugation was used to isolate PBMCs, with at least 6 million obtained per sample. Trizol reagent was used to extract total RNA from PBMCs, with at least 5.5 micrograms per sample. For every donor, an aliquot of PBMCs went through flow cytometry to measure the percentages of naive CD45RAhigh/CD27high T cells. Libraries were made using 5' RACE. Sequencing instrument: Illumina HiSeq 2500. A second PCR of roughly 7 to 11 cycles was performed with a sample-barcoded 5' primer and a J-beta primer mix. A unique molecular identifier was introduced onto each TCR beta cDNA molecule by a template-switch 5' adaptor carrying 12 random nucleotides. Each sample yielded at least 3 million CDR3-containing paired-end reads. First-strand cDNA was synthesized from all RNA with the Mint cDNA synthesis kit, primed by a TRBC-specific oligonucleotide. Following uracil-DNA glycosylase treatment, a first 18-cycle PCR with universal primers M1SS and BC2_uni_R was performed on all cDNA. The authors' pipeline ran thus. For normalization, 1 million high-quality reads were randomly selected from each sample, with every read carrying a distinct molecular identifier. Instead of being binned into consensus sequences, reads that shared molecular identifiers were thrown out. MiTCR, set to a Q25 quality threshold and the strictest error-elimination algorithm, was used for CDR3 identification, clonotype clustering and error correction. A nonparametric unseen species model using Euler transformation provided a lower-bound estimate of total TCR beta diversity. Through fastp at Q25 and MiXCR, TCRdb rebuilt clones from the public reads, retaining in-frame beta chains. Each record represents a unique CDR3 protein, reported with the most common genes and DNA among its rows. TCRdb's processing, not the authors', yielded these V and J calls. This sample gives approximately 820,000 distinct CDR3 sequences in total; around 42% of them show up just once. The top ten hold about 19% of the sample.

The chain couples TRBV18 to TRBJ1-1; a stretch of 7 junction bases matches TRBD1. The sequencing input was blood. This TCR derives from a man between 60 and 70 years old in good health. The CDR3 reads as follows: CASSPIQGSRTEAFF. The DNA is TGTGCCAGCTCACCAATACAGGGGAGTCGAACTGAAGCTTTCTTT.